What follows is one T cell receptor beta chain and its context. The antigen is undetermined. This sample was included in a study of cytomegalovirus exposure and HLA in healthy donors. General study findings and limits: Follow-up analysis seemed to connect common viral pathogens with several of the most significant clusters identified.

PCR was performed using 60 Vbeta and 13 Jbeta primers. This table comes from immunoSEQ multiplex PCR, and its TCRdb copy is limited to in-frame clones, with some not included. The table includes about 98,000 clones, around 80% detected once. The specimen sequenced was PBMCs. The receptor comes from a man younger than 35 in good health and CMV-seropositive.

Here the CDR3 DNA reads TGTGCCAGCTCCCCCGCAGGGGGTAGCTGGGGCTACGAGCAGTACTTC. It yields the protein CASSPAGGSWGYEQYF. J is TRBJ2-7 and V is TRBV18, with TRBD1 identical over 7 bases. The V gene end was trimmed by 6 bases and the J gene end by 3 bases; junction bases not matched to a gene: 14. This CDR3 contains 16 residues. Germline lookup yields CDR1 KGHSH and CDR2 LQKENI.